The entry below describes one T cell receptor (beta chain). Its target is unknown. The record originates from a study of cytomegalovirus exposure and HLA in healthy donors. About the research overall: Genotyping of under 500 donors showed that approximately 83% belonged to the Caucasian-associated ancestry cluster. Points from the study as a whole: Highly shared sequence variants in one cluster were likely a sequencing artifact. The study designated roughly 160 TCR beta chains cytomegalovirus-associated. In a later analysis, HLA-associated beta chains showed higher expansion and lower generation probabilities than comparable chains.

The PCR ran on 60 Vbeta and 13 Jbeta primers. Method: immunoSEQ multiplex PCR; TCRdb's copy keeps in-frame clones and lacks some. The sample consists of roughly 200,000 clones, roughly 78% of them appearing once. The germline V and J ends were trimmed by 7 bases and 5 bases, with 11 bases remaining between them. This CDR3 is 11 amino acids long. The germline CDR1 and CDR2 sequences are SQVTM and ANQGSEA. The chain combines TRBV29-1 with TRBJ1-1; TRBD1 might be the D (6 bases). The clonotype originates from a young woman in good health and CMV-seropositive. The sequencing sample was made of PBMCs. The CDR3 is CSGTGRTEAFF. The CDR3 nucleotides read TGCAGCGGTACAGGGCGGACTGAAGCTTTCTTT. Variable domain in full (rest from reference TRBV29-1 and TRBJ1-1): SAVISQKPSRDICQRGTSLTIQCQVDSQVTMMFWYRQQPGQSLTLIATANQGSEATYESGFVIDKFPISRPNLTFSTLTVSNMSPEDSSIYLCSGTGRTEAFFGQGTRLTVV.